Listed here are 5 T cell receptor beta chains from one sample, sequenced in a study of blood T cell repertoires in COVID-19. Profiling relied on immunoSEQ multiplex PCR, and the TCRdb table lists in-frame clones only, not all of them. This repertoire shows approximately 350,000 clones, more than 70% found once; its top ten account for 6% to 8.5%. The sequenced material came from peripheral blood. The receptors were gathered from a woman in her 70s with COVID-19, enrolled during active disease.

The rearrangement uses TRBV5-1 and TRBJ1-1, with D unclear. The CDR3 has 12 amino acids. Between the trimmed V and J ends, which lost 1 base and 3 bases, there was a span of 4 bases. Germline V gives CDR1 SGHRS, CDR2 YFSETQ. The CDR3 bases are TGCGCCAGCAGCTTGTATGACACTGAAGCTTTCTTT. Translated, it gives CASSLYDTEAFF.

The rearrangement links TRBV7-2 to TRBJ1-2; 7 bases map to TRBD1. V lost 1 base and J lost 2; bases outside the gene matches: 1. Germline V gene sequence: CDR1 SGHTA, CDR2 FQGNSA. CDR3 length: 14 amino acids. CDR3 in amino acids: CASSLVGGNYGYTF. The CDR3 DNA reads as TGTGCCAGCAGCTTAGTAGGGGGCAACTATGGCTACACCTTC. The variable domain in full, completed from reference TRBV7-2 and TRBJ1-2, reads GAGVSQSPSNKVTEKGKDVELRCDPISGHTALYWYRQSLGQGLEFLIYFQGNSAPDKSGLPSDRFSAERTGGSVSTLTIQRTQQEDSAVYLCASSLVGGNYGYTFGSGTRLTVV.

A note on this clone: Additional DNA sequences in this sample encode the identical CDR3. The V and J genes are TRBV10-3 and TRBJ1-2, with D possibly matching TRBD1 (5 bases). CDR1 is ENHRY and CDR2 is SYGVKD in the germline V gene. The CDR3 contains 14 residues. With 0 bases removed from V and 7 bases from J, the gap between germline ends came to 12 bases. The CDR3 loop is CAISESGREGGYTF. The CDR3 DNA is TGTGCCATCAGTGAGTCAGGCAGGGAAGGTGGCTACACCTTC.

The chain combines TRBV19 with TRBJ1-2; TRBD1 agrees at 8 bases. CDR3 length equals 15 residues. V shed 7 bases, J shed 5 bases, and the junction held 12 bases outside the gene matches. Germline V gene data show CDR1 as LNHDA and CDR2 as SQIVND (reference sequence). The CDR3 DNA follows: TGTGCCAGTACCGAAGCAGGGGGCCCCCAGTATGGCTACACCTTC. It translates to CASTEAGGPQYGYTF.

The chain joins TRBV27 to TRBJ2-2, with 7 nucleotides matching TRBD2. This CDR3 spans 17 amino acids. J gave up 7 bases and V 0 bases, and 11 bases lay outside the gene matches. Germline CDR1 MNHEY, CDR2 SMNVEV (reference sequence). The CDR3 nucleotides are TGTGCCAGCAGTTTATCGGCCGGGGAGGGGTATGGCGGGGAGCTGTTTTTT. Protein product: CASSLSAGEGYGGELFF.